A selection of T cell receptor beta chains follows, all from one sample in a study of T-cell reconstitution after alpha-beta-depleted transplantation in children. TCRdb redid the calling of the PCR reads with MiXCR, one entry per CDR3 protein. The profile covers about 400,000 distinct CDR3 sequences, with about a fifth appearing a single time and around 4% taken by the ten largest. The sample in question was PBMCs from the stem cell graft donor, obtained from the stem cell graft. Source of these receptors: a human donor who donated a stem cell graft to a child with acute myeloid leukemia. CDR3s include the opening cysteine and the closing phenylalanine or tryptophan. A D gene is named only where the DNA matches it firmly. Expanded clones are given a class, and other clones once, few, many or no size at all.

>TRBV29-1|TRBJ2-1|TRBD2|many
TGCAGCGTAGCACCTACTAGCGGGAGTGGGAGGCAGTTATTCTTC
CSVAPTSGSGRQLFF
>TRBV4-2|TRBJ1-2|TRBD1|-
TGTGCCAGCAGCCAGGTCGGGACAGCCTATGGCTACACCTTC
CASSQVGTAYGYTF
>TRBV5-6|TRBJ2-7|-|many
TGTGCCAGCAGCTTGGGACCCGGCTTCTACGAGCAGTACTTC
CASSLGPGFYEQYF
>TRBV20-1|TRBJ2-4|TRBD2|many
TGCAGTGCTAGTACTAGCGGGAGGGGCAAAAACATTCAGTACTTC
CSASTSGRGKNIQYF
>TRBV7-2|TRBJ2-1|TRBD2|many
TGTGCCAGCAGCTTAGGGGGAGGGACGTTCTTC
CASSLGGGTFF
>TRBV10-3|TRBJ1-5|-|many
TGTGCCATCAGTGAGTCGGAGTTAAGGGATAGCAATCAGCCCCAGCATTTT
CAISESELRDSNQPQHF
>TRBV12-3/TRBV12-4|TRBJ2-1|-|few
TGTGCCAGCAGACCCCATAACAAAGACAATGAGCAGTTCTTC
CASRPHNKDNEQFF
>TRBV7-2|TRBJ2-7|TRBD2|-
TGTGCCAGCCGCGGGAGTGGCTCCTACGAGCAGTACTTC
CASRGSGSYEQYF
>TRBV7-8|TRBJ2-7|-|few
TGTGCCAGCAGCCTTTCCGGCTCTCGGGACGAGCAGTACTTC
CASSLSGSRDEQYF
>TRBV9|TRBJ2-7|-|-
TGTGCCAGCAGCGTACAAGGGACATCCACCTACGAGCAGTACTTC
CASSVQGTSTYEQYF
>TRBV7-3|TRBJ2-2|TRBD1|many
TGTGCCAGCAGCCCACAACCTCGGACAGGGGAGGCCGGGGAGCTGTTTTTT
CASSPQPRTGEAGELFF
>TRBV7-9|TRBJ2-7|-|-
TGTGCCAGCAGCCGGCGGCAGGAGCAGTACTTC
CASSRRQEQYF
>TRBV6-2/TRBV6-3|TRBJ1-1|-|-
TGTGCCAGCAGTTACCTCGGGGACACTGAAGCTTTCTTT
CASSYLGDTEAFF
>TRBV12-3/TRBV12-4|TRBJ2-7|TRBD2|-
TGTGCCAGCAGTCAGGGACTAGCGGGAGCGGGTTACGAGCAGTACTTC
CASSQGLAGAGYEQYF
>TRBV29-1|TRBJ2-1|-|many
TGCAGCGTCACGGGACTCAGGGCGGACAATGAGCAGTTCTTC
CSVTGLRADNEQFF
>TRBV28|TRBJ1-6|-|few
TGTGCCAGCAGCAATGACGTGGGAAAGAATTCACCCCTCCACTTT
CASSNDVGKNSPLHF
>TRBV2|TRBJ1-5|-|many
TGTGCCAGCAGTGAAGCGAGGGGGGCTGGTCAGCCCCAGCATTTT
CASSEARGAGQPQHF
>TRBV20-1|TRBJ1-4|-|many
TGCAGTGCTACCCCCGAGACGGCTAATGAAAAACTGTTTTTT
CSATPETANEKLFF
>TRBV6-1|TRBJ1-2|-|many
TGTGCCAGCAGTGAACTTGGGCAGAAAGTTAACTATGGCTACACCTTC
CASSELGQKVNYGYTF
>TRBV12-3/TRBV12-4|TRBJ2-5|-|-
TGTGCCAGCAGTTTCGGGGTATTAGGTCTCGAGACCCAGTACTTC
CASSFGVLGLETQYF
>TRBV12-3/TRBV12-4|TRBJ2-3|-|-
TGTGCCAGCAGTTTTGACACAGATACGCAGTATTTT
CASSFDTDTQYF
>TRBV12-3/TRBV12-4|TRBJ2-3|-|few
TGTGCCAGCAGTTTTAAGGCCTGGCACGGGTATTTT
CASSFKAWHGYF
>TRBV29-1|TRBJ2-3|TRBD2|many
TGCAGCGTTGGAGGGACTAGCGGGAGATCAGATACGCAGTATTTT
CSVGGTSGRSDTQYF
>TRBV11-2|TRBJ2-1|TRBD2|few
TGTGCCAGCAGCTCCTACAGCGGGATCTACAATGAGCAGTTCTTC
CASSSYSGIYNEQFF
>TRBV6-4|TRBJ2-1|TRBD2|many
TGTGCCAGCAGTGACACGACTAGCGGGGCCAATGAGCAGTTCTTC
CASSDTTSGANEQFF
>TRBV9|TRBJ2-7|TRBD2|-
TGTGCCAGCAGCTCAACCTGGACTAGCGCCTCCTACGAGCAGTACTTC
CASSSTWTSASYEQYF
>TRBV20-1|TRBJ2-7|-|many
TGCAGTGCTAGGGACATCTCCTACGAGCAGTACTTC
CSARDISYEQYF
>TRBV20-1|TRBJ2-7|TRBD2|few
TGCAGTGCTAGGGGACTACTAAATTTATACGAGCAGTACTTC
CSARGLLNLYEQYF
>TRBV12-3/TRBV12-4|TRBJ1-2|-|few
TGTGCCAGCAGTCTCCGAGGGGGACTCTATGGCTACACCTTC
CASSLRGGLYGYTF
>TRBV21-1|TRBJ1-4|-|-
TGTGCCAGCAGCAAAGGGCCCCGTAGCAGGCTGGCCCACACAACTAATGAAAAACTGTTTTTT
CASSKGPRSRLAHTTNEKLFF
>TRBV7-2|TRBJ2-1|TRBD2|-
TGTGCCAGCAGCCCGAGCGGACTAGCGGGCTCGGGGAATGAGCAGTTCTTC
CASSPSGLAGSGNEQFF
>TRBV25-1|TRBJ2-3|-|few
TGTGCCAGCAGTGAATCCATTGCCCAGGGCCCCTACACAGATACGCAGTATTTT
CASSESIAQGPYTDTQYF
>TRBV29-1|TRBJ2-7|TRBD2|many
TGCAGCGTTGTGATAGCGGGAGCATACGAGCAGTACTTC
CSVVIAGAYEQYF
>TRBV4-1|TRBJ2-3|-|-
TGCGCCAGCAGCAAAGGCCAGGGTACAGATACGCAGTATTTT
CASSKGQGTDTQYF
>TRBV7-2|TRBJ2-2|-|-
TGTGCCACCAAGTGGGGGTCCGGGGAGCTGTTTTTT
CATKWGSGELFF
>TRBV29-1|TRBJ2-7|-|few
TGCAGCGTTGAAGAGGTCCAAGGGTACTTC
CSVEEVQGYF
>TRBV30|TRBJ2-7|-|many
TGTGCCTGGAGCGAGGAAGCCTACGAGCAGTACTTC
CAWSEEAYEQYF
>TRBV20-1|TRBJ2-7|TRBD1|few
TGCAGTTGGGGGTCCCCGGGCCGGACAGGGGCTTTCGAGCAGTACTTC
CSWGSPGRTGAFEQYF
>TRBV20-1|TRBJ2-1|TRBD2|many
TGCAGTGCTAGAGTGACTAGCGGGCTGAATGAGCAGTTCTTC
CSARVTSGLNEQFF
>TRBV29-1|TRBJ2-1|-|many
TGCAGCGTTGCCCCCTTATACAATGAGCAGTTCTTC
CSVAPLYNEQFF
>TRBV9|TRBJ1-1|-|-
TGTGCCAGCAGCGGCGGGACACTGCCTGAAGCTTTCTTT
CASSGGTLPEAFF
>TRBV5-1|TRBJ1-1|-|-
TGCGCCAGCAGCCCCCGGGACGCGCGCGGGGACACTGAAGCTTTCTTT
CASSPRDARGDTEAFF
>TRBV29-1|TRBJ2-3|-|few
TGCAGCGTTGAAGACACAGTGTACACAGATACGCAGTATTTT
CSVEDTVYTDTQYF
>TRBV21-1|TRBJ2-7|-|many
TGTGCCAGCAGCAAGGGGGTGGGGGTAGCGAGAGCCTACGAGCAGTACTTC
CASSKGVGVARAYEQYF
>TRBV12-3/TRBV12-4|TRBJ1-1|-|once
TGTGCCAGCAGGCCTCAGGGGAGGGTGGCTGAAGCTTTCTTT
CASRPQGRVAEAFF
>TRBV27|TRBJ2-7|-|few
TGTGCCAGCAGTTTATCGAGTCTAGACGAGCAGTACTTC
CASSLSSLDEQYF
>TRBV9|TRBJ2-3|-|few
TGTGCCAGCACCCCATCAGGAGTCAACGGCCTTACAGATACGCAGTATTTT
CASTPSGVNGLTDTQYF
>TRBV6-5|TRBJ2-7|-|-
TGTGCCAGCAGTTACTCCCGGGAAAGGGGCACGGAGCAGTACTTC
CASSYSRERGTEQYF
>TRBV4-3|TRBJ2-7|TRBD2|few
TGCGCCAGCAGCCAAAATCTAGCGGGAGTATCCTACGAGCAGTACTTC
CASSQNLAGVSYEQYF
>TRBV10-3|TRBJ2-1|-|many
TGTGCCATCAGTGAAGGTGGTGAGCAGTTCTTC
CAISEGGEQFF
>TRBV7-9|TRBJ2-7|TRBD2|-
TGTGCCAGCACACTGAGCGGCGGGAGGCTCTACGAGCAGTACTTC
CASTLSGGRLYEQYF
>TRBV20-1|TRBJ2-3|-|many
TGCAGTGCTAGAGGGACCAGGGTAGTGAATACGCAGTATTTT
CSARGTRVVNTQYF
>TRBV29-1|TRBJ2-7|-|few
TGCAGCGTTGTTAAAGGGGCGTCCTCCTACGAGCAGTACTTC
CSVVKGASSYEQYF
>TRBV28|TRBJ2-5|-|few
TGTGCCAGTTCGGGACAAGATAGAGGGACCCAGTACTTC
CASSGQDRGTQYF